Listed below are T cell receptor beta chains from one sample, sequenced in a study of shared clonotypes between healthy human individuals. Profiled with immunoSEQ multiplex PCR; TCRdb holds only in-frame clones, not every one. Here the sample spans about 980,000 clones, around three quarters being singletons. What was sequenced was memory CD4+ T cells sorted from blood. These receptors all stem from a man aged 18-30 years in good health. Both conserved end residues are part of each CDR3. The D gene is left open where the match is weak. Clone sizes are given selectively: once, few, many, or a class where the clone is expanded.

CDR3nt | CDR3aa | abundance | d_gene | j_gene | v_gene
TGTGCCAGCAGTCCCCGTTTCGGTGAGCAGTTCTTC | CASSPRFGEQFF | . | . | TRBJ2-1 | TRBV6-5
TGTGCCTGGAGTGGAGGGGGGGGCACTGAAGCTTTCTTT | CAWSGGGGTEAFF | . | . | TRBJ1-1 | TRBV30
TGTGCCAGCTCACCAACTAGCGCGGCCTACGAGCAGTACTTC | CASSPTSAAYEQYF | . | TRBD2 | TRBJ2-7 | TRBV18
TGTGCCAGCAGCCTGGGAAGGGGACTCCTAACAGATACGCAGTATTTT | CASSLGRGLLTDTQYF | . | . | TRBJ2-3 | TRBV7-6
TGTGCCAGAAGCTCGAGGACAGTCTTCTCTGGGGCCAACGTCCTGACTTTC | CARSSRTVFSGANVLTF | . | . | TRBJ2-6 | TRBV5-3
TGTGCCAGCAGTAAACAGGGAATAGGAACTGAAGCTTTCTTT | CASSKQGIGTEAFF | . | . | TRBJ1-1 | TRBV9
TGTGCCAGCAGCTCCCAAGCGGGGGGGCCGTTCGAGCAGTACTTC | CASSSQAGGPFEQYF | few | TRBD2 | TRBJ2-7 | TRBV9
TGTGCCAGCAGTTTTGGTGGCGGGGGGGCAGAGACCCAGTACTTC | CASSFGGGGAETQYF | . | TRBD2 | TRBJ2-5 | TRBV27
TGTGCCAGCTCACCACCGGGAAGGGTCTTCGGCTCACCCCTCCACTTT | CASSPPGRVFGSPLHF | . | . | TRBJ1-6 | TRBV18
TGTGCCAGTAGTATCGACCCGGGACAGGGGATCGGATGGAGGAACACTGAAGCTTTCTTT | CASSIDPGQGIGWRNTEAFF | . | TRBD1 | TRBJ1-1 | TRBV19